This is a list of T cell receptor beta chains from one sample in a study of T-cell reconstitution after alpha-beta-depleted transplantation in children. TCRdb independently ran MiXCR on the PCR reads; one entry per CDR3 protein. The sample records some 830,000 distinct CDR3 sequences, roughly 15% being singletons. This specimen consisted of PBMCs, mostly from graft donor cells, obtained 360 days after TCRalphabeta/CD19-depleted stem cell transplant. The receptor set was obtained from a male patient younger than 18 who had a stem cell transplant for acute lymphoblastic leukemia, so the T cells may come from the graft donor. Each CDR3 is given with its conserved first and last residue. D genes are given only for firm matches. Not all rows give a size; the values are once, few, many and, for expanded clones, a class.

j_call | d_call | cdr3_length | v_call | clone_size | cdr3_nt | cdr3_aa
TRBJ2-1 | - | 13 | TRBV7-9 | many | TGTGCCACCCATAAAAGGGTTCGCAATGAGCAGTTCTTC | CATHKRVRNEQFF
TRBJ2-1 | TRBD1 | 17 | TRBV9 | - | TGTGCCAGCAGCGCCCCGCCCTTCGGACAGGGGATCGATGAGCAGTTCTTC | CASSAPPFGQGIDEQFF
TRBJ2-3 | - | 13 | TRBV3-1 | few | TGTGCCAGCAGCCAGACTAGTCCAGATACGCAGTATTTT | CASSQTSPDTQYF
TRBJ2-2 | TRBD2 | 18 | TRBV6-5 | many | TGTGCCAGCAGTTCTTTGGGACTAGCGGGATTTAACACCGGGGAGCTGTTTTTT | CASSSLGLAGFNTGELFF
TRBJ2-1 | TRBD2 | 12 | TRBV3-1 | - | TGTGCCAGCAGCCAGACGGGAGGGGCACAGTTCTTC | CASSQTGGAQFF
TRBJ1-1 | - | 13 | TRBV5-1 | few | TGCGCCAGCAGCTTGGCCATAGCAACTGAAGCTTTCTTT | CASSLAIATEAFF
TRBJ2-7 | - | 13 | TRBV7-9 | - | TGTGCCAGCAGCTTAAGTCTGTCTCCCGAGCAGTACTTC | CASSLSLSPEQYF
TRBJ2-5 | - | 17 | TRBV11-1 | - | TGTGCCAGCAGCTTCGGGCTAGCTGGCGGAGCGCAAGAGACCCAGTACTTC | CASSFGLAGGAQETQYF
TRBJ2-7 | - | 13 | TRBV7-9 | few | TGTGCCAGCAGCCCTTCGGCCGTCTACGAGCAGTACTTC | CASSPSAVYEQYF
TRBJ2-7 | TRBD2 | 16 | TRBV7-9 | few | TGTGCCAGCAGCTTACCGAGTAGCGGGTCTTCCTACGAGCAGTACTTC | CASSLPSSGSSYEQYF
TRBJ2-2 | - | 16 | TRBV24-1 | - | TGTGCCACCAGGGGATTGAGGACAGAGAACACCGGGGAGCTGTTTTTT | CATRGLRTENTGELFF
TRBJ2-3 | - | 15 | TRBV15 | - | TGTGCCACCAGCAGAGATGGAGTTAGCTGGGAAACGCAGTATTTT | CATSRDGVSWETQYF
TRBJ2-1 | - | 12 | TRBV3-1 | - | TGTGCCAGCAGCCAACTGAACAATGAGCAGTTCTTC | CASSQLNNEQFF
TRBJ2-6 | - | 15 | TRBV14 | few | TGTGCCAGCAGACCCCAGGGGACTGGGGCCAACGTCCTGACTTTC | CASRPQGTGANVLTF
TRBJ2-2 | - | 15 | TRBV24-1 | many | TGTGCCACCAGTGATGCGGGGACCTACACCGGGGAGCTGTTTTTT | CATSDAGTYTGELFF
TRBJ1-2 | - | 15 | TRBV25-1 | - | TGTGCCAGCAGTGAATTCTCTTCTGCACCCTATGGCTACACCTTC | CASSEFSSAPYGYTF
TRBJ2-2 | - | 16 | TRBV7-7 | many | TGTGCCAGCAGCTTTTCAGGGACGGTGAACACCGGGGAGCTGTTTTTT | CASSFSGTVNTGELFF
TRBJ1-1 | - | 14 | TRBV20-1 | - | TGCAGTGCTAGAGCAACGGGGCTCAGCACTGAAGCTTTCTTT | CSARATGLSTEAFF
TRBJ2-7 | TRBD1 | 17 | TRBV29-1 | - | TGCAGCGTTGAACGTACCGGGACAGGGGGTCGGAATTACGAGCAGTACTTC | CSVERTGTGGRNYEQYF
TRBJ2-7 | - | 13 | TRBV10-3 | - | TGTGCCATCGCACCGACAGAGAACTACGAGCAGTACTTC | CAIAPTENYEQYF
TRBJ2-3 | - | 14 | TRBV5-1 | few | TGCGCCAGCAGCGGAGTAGTTAGCACAGATACGCAGTATTTT | CASSGVVSTDTQYF
TRBJ1-2 | TRBD1 | 13 | TRBV14 | - | TGTGCCAGCAGCCCTCAGGACAGGCATGGCTACACCTTC | CASSPQDRHGYTF
TRBJ2-7 | TRBD1 | 15 | TRBV7-9 | once | TGTGCCAGCAGCTTCAAAGGGACAGTCCCTGCGGCGCAGTACTTC | CASSFKGTVPAAQYF
TRBJ2-1 | - | 13 | TRBV12-3/TRBV12-4 | many | TGTGCCAGCAGTTTAGGGGGGTCCAATGAGCAGTTCTTC | CASSLGGSNEQFF
TRBJ1-4 | - | 15 | TRBV6-5 | - | TGTGCCAGCAGTTACAGAAGGGGTGCAAATGAAAAACTGTTTTTT | CASSYRRGANEKLFF
TRBJ1-2 | - | 13 | TRBV20-1 | few | TGCAGTGCTAGAGGTCCCGGTACCTATGGCTACACCTTC | CSARGPGTYGYTF
TRBJ2-5 | TRBD2 | 15 | TRBV9 | many | TGTGCCAGCAGCGGGACTAGCGGGAGATTGGAGACCCAGTACTTC | CASSGTSGRLETQYF
TRBJ1-3 | TRBD1 | 17 | TRBV27 | - | TGTGCCAGCAGTCCAAACGGACAGGGTTACTCTGGAAACACCATATATTTT | CASSPNGQGYSGNTIYF
TRBJ2-2 | TRBD1 | 16 | TRBV5-1 | few | TGCGCCAGCAGCTTGTGGGGACAGCAGAACACCGGGGAGCTGTTTTTT | CASSLWGQQNTGELFF
TRBJ2-7 | - | 14 | TRBV5-6 | - | TGTGCCAGCAATGAGGCAGGGTATTACTACGAGCAGTACTTC | CASNEAGYYYEQYF
TRBJ2-5 | TRBD1 | 16 | TRBV6-1 | few | TGTGCCAGCAGTGATGGGAAGGGGGCGGGCCAAGAGACCCAGTACTTC | CASSDGKGAGQETQYF
TRBJ2-5 | - | 14 | TRBV20-1 | - | TGCAGTGCCCCGATAGTTGGGACTCAAGAGACCCAGTACTTC | CSAPIVGTQETQYF
TRBJ2-5 | - | 15 | TRBV14 | many | TGTGCCAGCAGCCAAGATGGGACAAGAGTCCGGACCCAGTACTTC | CASSQDGTRVRTQYF
TRBJ2-7 | - | 15 | TRBV7-3 | - | TGTGCCAGCAGCGTGGGGGCGGGAGTCTTGGACGAGCAGTACTTC | CASSVGAGVLDEQYF
TRBJ2-3 | - | 15 | TRBV7-8 | - | TGTGCCAGCAGCGAGGGGACCGAGCTCACAGATACGCAGTATTTT | CASSEGTELTDTQYF
TRBJ1-5 | TRBD1 | 14 | TRBV20-1 | few | TGCAGTGCTATAGGGACAGCAAGGAATCAGCCCCAGCATTTT | CSAIGTARNQPQHF
TRBJ2-1 | - | 14 | TRBV3-1 | - | TGTGCCAGCAGCCACCGGCAGGCCGGAAATGAGCAGTTCTTC | CASSHRQAGNEQFF
TRBJ2-1 | TRBD2 | 17 | TRBV29-1 | - | TGCAGCGTTGAACAAGGACTAGCGGGAGGGCCTAGGGATGAGCAGTTCTTC | CSVEQGLAGGPRDEQFF
TRBJ2-3 | TRBD2 | 14 | TRBV7-8 | many | TGCGCCAGCAGCTCGGGACTAGCCACAGATACGCAGTATTTT | CASSSGLATDTQYF
TRBJ2-1 | TRBD2 | 15 | TRBV27 | few | TGTGCCAGCAGCCCACTAGCGGGAGGGGGGATTGAGCAGTTCTTC | CASSPLAGGGIEQFF
TRBJ2-5 | TRBD1 | 14 | TRBV5-1 | many | TGCGCCAGCAGCCCGACAGGGGGCTCAGAGACCCAGTACTTC | CASSPTGGSETQYF
TRBJ1-2 | TRBD1 | 16 | TRBV4-1 | few | TGCGCCAGCATCCTTTCCCCGACAGGGGAGGTGGATGGCTACACCTTC | CASILSPTGEVDGYTF